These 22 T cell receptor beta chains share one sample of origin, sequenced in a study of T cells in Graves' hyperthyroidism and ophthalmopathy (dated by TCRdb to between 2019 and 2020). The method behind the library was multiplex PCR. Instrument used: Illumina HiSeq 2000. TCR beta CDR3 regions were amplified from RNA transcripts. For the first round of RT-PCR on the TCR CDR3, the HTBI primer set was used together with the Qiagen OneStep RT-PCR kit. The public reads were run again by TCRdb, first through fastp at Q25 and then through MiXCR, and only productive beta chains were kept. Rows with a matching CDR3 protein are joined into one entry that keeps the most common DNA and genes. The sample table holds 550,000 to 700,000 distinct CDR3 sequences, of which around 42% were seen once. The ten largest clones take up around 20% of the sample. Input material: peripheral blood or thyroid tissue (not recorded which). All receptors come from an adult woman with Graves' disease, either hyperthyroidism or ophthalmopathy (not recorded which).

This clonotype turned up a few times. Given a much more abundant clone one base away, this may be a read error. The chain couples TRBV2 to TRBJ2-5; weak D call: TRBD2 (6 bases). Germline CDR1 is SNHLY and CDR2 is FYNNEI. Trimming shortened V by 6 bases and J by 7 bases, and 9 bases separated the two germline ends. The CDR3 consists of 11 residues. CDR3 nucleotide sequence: TGTGCCAGCAGGTTCGGGGGGACCCAGTACTTC. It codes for CASRFGGTQYF.

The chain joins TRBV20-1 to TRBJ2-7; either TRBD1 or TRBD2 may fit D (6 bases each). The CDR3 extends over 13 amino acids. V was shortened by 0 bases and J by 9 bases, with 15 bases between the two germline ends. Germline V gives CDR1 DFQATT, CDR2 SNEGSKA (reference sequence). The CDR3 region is CSARDIQGRTQYF. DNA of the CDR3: TGCAGTGCTAGAGATATCCAGGGGAGGACGCAGTACTTC.

The CDR3 region is CASSLGLAEPYEQYF. The CDR3 coding sequence is TGCGCCAGCAGCTTAGGACTAGCGGAGCCCTACGAGCAGTACTTC. The J gene is TRBJ2-7, the V gene TRBV10-2; 10 bases map to TRBD2. Germline CDR1 reads WSHSY; CDR2 reads SAAADI. V dropped 6 bases and J dropped 2; count of bases not matched to a gene: 7. The CDR3 is 15 amino acids.

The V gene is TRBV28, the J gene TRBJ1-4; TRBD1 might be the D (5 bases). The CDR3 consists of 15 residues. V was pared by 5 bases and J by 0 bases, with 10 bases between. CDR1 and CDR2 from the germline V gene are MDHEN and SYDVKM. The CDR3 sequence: CASSPGQATNEKLFF. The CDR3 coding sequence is TGTGCCAGCAGTCCCGGACAAGCAACTAATGAAAAACTGTTTTTT.

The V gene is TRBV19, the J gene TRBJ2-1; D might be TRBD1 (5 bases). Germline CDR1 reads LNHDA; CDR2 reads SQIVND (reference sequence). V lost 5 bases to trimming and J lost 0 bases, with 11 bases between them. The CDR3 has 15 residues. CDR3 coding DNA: TGTGCCAGTAGTCGCATTGACAGCTCCTACAATGAGCAGTTCTTC. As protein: CASSRIDSSYNEQFF.

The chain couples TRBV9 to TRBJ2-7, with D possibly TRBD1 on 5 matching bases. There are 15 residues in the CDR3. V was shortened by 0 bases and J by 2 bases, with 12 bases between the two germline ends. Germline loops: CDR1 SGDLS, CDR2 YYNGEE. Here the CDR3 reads CASSVAPGSTYEQYF. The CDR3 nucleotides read TGTGCCAGCAGCGTAGCCCCAGGGTCCACCTACGAGCAGTACTTC.

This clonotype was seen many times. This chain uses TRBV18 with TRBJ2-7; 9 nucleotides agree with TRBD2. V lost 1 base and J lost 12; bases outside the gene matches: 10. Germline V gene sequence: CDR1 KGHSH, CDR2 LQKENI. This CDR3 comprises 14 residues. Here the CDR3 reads CASSPRVAGELSYF. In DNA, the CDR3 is TGTGCCAGCTCACCACGAGTAGCGGGAGAGTTATCGTACTTC.

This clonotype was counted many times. The CDR3 is CASSRGRLAKNEQYF. CDR3 sequence (DNA): TGTGCCAGCAGTCGAGGAAGGCTAGCTAAGAACGAGCAGTACTTC. This chain links TRBV9 with TRBJ2-7; D perhaps matches TRBD2 (5 bases). Germline CDR1 reads SGDLS; CDR2 reads YYNGEE. This CDR3 is built from 15 residues. V lost 5 bases and J lost 5, with 20 bases in between. The full variable domain, completed using reference TRBV9 and TRBJ2-7, is DSGVTQTPKHLITATGQRVTLRCSPRSGDLSVYWYQQSLDQGLQFLIQYYNGEERAKGNILERFSAQQFPDLHSELNLSSLELGDSALYFCASSRGRLAKNEQYFGPGTRLTVT.

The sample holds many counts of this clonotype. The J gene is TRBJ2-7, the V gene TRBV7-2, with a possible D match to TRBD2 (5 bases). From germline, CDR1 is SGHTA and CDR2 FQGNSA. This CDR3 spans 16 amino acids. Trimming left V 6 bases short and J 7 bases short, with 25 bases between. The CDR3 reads CASSRYRDYGLSEQYF. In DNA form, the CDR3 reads TGTGCCAGCAGTCGGTACCGGGATTACGGTTTGAGTGAGCAGTACTTC.

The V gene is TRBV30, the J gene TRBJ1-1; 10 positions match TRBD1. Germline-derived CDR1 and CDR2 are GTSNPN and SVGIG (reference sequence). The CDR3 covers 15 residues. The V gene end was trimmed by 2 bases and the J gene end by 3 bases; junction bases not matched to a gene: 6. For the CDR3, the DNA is TGTGCCTGGAGTTTCCTCGGGACAGGGGACACTGAAGCTTTCTTT. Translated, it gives CAWSFLGTGDTEAFF.

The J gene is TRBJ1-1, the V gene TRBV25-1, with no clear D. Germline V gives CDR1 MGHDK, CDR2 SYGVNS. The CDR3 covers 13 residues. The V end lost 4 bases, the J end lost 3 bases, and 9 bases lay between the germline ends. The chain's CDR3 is CASSVVGYTEAFF. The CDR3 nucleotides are TGTGCCAGCAGTGTCGTGGGGTACACTGAAGCTTTCTTT.

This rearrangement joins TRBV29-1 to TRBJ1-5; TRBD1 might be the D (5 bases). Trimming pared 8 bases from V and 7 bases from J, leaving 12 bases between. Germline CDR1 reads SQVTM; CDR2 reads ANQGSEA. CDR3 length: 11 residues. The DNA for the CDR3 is TGCAGCTTGGGGGGAGCCCAGCCCCAGCATTTT. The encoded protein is CSLGGAQPQHF.

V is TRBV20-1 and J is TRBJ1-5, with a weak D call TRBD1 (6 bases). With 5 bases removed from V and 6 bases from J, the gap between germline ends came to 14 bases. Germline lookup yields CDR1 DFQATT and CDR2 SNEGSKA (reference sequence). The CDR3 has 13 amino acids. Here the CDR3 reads CSAPPGVGQPQHF. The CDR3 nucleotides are TGCAGTGCTCCCCCAGGGGTGGGTCAGCCCCAGCATTTT.

The CDR3 region has the DNA TGTGCCAGCAGCTTAGGTGGACAGAGACGTCCCACGGAGACCCAGTACTTC. This codes for CASSLGGQRRPTETQYF. The chain couples TRBV11-2 to TRBJ2-5; maybe TRBD1 (6 bases). The CDR3 is 17 amino acids. Germline CDR1 SGHAT, CDR2 FQNNGV. The V end was cut by 1 base, the J end by 5 bases, with 20 bases between.

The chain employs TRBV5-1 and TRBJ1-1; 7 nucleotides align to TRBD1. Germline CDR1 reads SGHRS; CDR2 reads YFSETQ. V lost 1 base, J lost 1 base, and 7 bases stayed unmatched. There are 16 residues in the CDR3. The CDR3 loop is CASSLSWGQSNTEAFF. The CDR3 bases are TGCGCCAGCAGCTTGAGCTGGGGACAGTCGAACACTGAAGCTTTCTTT.

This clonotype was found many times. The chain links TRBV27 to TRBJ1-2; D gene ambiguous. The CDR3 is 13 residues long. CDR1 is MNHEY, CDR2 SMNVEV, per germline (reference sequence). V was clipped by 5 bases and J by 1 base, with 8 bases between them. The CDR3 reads CASSPWGNYGYTF. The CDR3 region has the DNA TGTGCCAGCAGTCCTTGGGGTAACTATGGCTACACCTTC.

CDR3 DNA: TGTGCCAGCAGCGCCTTTGAGCCCGATTCACCCCTCCACTTT. This translates into CASSAFEPDSPLHF. The J gene is TRBJ1-6, the V gene TRBV25-1, with D unresolved. The CDR3 is 14 amino acids. The germline CDR1 and CDR2 sequences are MGHDK and SYGVNS. V dropped 6 bases and J dropped 8 bases, with 14 bases sitting between them.

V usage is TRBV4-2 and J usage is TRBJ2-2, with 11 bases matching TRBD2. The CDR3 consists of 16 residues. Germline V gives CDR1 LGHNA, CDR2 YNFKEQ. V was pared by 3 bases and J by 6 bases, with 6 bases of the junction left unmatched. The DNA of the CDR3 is TGTGCCAGCAGCCATGAACTAGCGGGAGCCGCCGGGGAGCTGTTTTTT. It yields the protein CASSHELAGAAGELFF.

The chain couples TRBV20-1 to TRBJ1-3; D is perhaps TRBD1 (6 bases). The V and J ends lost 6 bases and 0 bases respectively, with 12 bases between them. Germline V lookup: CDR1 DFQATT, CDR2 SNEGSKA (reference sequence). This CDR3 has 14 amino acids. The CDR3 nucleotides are TGCAGTGCACGAACAGGGAGCTCTGGAAACACCATATATTTT. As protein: CSARTGSSGNTIYF.

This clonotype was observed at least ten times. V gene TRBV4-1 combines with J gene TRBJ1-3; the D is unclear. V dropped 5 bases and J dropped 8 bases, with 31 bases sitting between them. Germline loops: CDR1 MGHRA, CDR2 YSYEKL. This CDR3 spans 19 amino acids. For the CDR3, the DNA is TGCGCCAGCAGCGCGAAGGTACAGCCTAGTGAATTTAAGTTGGACACCATATATTTT. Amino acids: CASSAKVQPSEFKLDTIYF.

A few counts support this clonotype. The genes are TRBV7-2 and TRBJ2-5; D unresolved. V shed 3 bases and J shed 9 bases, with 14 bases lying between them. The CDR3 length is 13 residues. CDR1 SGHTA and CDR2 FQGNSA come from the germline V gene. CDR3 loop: CASSFGDPGSQYF. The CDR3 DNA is TGTGCCAGCAGCTTTGGAGACCCCGGGTCCCAGTACTTC.

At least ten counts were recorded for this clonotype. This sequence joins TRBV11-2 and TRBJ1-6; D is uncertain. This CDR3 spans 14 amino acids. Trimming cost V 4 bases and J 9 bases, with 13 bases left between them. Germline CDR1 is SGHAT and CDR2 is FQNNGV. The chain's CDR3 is CASSSRREGSPLHF. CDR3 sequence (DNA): TGTGCCAGCAGCTCCCGGAGGGAGGGTTCACCCCTCCACTTT.